One and the same sample provided the 26 T cell receptor beta chains below, sequenced in a study of early T cells in non-severe SARS-CoV-2 infection. MiXCR, run by TCRdb on the 5' RACE reads, gives a single entry per CDR3 protein. The sample consists of about 70,000 distinct CDR3 sequences, under 15% of them appearing once. The sequencing sample was made of whole blood. These receptors were collected from an adult who was a healthcare worker with PCR-confirmed SARS-CoV-2 infection or an uninfected control (not recorded which).

This chain links TRBV29-1 with TRBJ2-2; no clear D gene. Germline V gene data show CDR1 as SQVTM and CDR2 as ANQGSEA. This CDR3 is 11 amino acids long. V was shortened by 7 bases and J by 1 base, with 4 bases between the two germline ends. The CDR3, as DNA: TGCAGCGGAGGGAACACCGGGGAGCTGTTTTTT. Translating it yields CSGGNTGELFF.

This clonotype was observed at least ten times. The chain couples TRBV20-1 to TRBJ2-7; perhaps D is TRBD1 or TRBD2 (5 bases each). The length of the CDR3 is 18 residues. The germline gives CDR1 DFQATT, CDR2 SNEGSKA (reference sequence). The germline V and J ends were trimmed by 0 bases and 2 bases, with 23 bases remaining between them. The CDR3 is CSARDIYPSMGVPYEQYF. Here the CDR3 DNA reads TGCAGTGCTAGAGATATTTACCCCTCTATGGGGGTACCCTACGAGCAGTACTTC.

This clonotype has ten or more counts. The J gene is TRBJ2-7, the V gene TRBV5-1; D is possibly TRBD1 (5 bases). Trimming removed 4 bases at V and 3 bases at J, with 14 bases between. The CDR3 has 14 residues. Germline assignment: CDR1 SGHRS and CDR2 YFSETQ. CDR3 nucleotides: TGCGCCAGCAGCCTGCTCCCAGGGATCTACGAGCAGTACTTC. This gives the protein CASSLLPGIYEQYF.

This clonotype was recorded many times. The chain employs TRBV6-2 or TRBV6-3 and TRBJ1-1; D may be TRBD1 (5 bases). CDR1 and CDR2 (germline): MNHEY, SVGEGT. This CDR3 is built from 15 residues. With 4 bases removed from V and 4 bases from J, the gap between germline ends came to 16 bases. The CDR3 loop reads CASSFPTGGVTEAFF. For the CDR3, the DNA is TGTGCCAGCAGTTTCCCAACAGGAGGGGTCACTGAAGCTTTCTTT.

In this sample, this clonotype turned up many times. This chain links TRBV15 with TRBJ2-3; D possibly corresponds to TRBD1 (6 bases). Per germline, CDR1 LNHNV and CDR2 YYDKDF (reference sequence). V was shortened by 5 bases and J by 4 bases, with 13 bases between the two germline ends. This CDR3 is built from 14 residues. The chain's CDR3 is CATSQGLEADTQYF. The DNA for the CDR3 is TGTGCCACCAGCCAGGGGCTCGAGGCAGATACGCAGTATTTT.

Only a few counts were recorded for this clonotype. The chain recombines TRBV7-9 with TRBJ2-5; 7 nucleotides match TRBD1. This CDR3 region has 13 residues. Germline assignment: CDR1 SEHNR and CDR2 FQNEAQ (reference sequence). Trimming removed 10 bases from V and 4 bases from J; junction bases left unmatched: 9. The CDR3 DNA reads TGTGCCACCGACGGACAGGCGATAGAGACCCAGTACTTC. Translated, it gives CATDGQAIETQYF.

CDR3 in DNA: TGTGCCAGCAGTTCACCCAGGGGGACTAGCCCCCTCCGGGCGGATACGCAGTATTTT. Translating gives CASSSPRGTSPLRADTQYF. V usage is TRBV6-6 and J usage is TRBJ2-3, with 9 bases aligning to TRBD2. Germline CDR1 is MNHNY and CDR2 is SVGAGI (reference sequence). With V trimmed by 4 bases and J by 6 bases, 20 bases remained unmatched. The CDR3 has 19 residues.

This clonotype was counted at least ten times. The V gene is TRBV29-1, the J gene TRBJ1-1; maybe TRBD1 (5 bases). CDR1 and CDR2 (germline): SQVTM, ANQGSEA. CDR3 length equals 13 residues. Trimming left V 1 base short and J 1 base short, with 7 bases between. The CDR3 reads CSVEGGGNTEAFF. Here the CDR3 DNA reads TGCAGCGTTGAAGGGGGGGGGAACACTGAAGCTTTCTTT.

There are many counts of this clonotype. The rearrangement joins TRBV27 to TRBJ1-2; D not certain. The CDR3 consists of 14 residues. Germline V gene data show CDR1 as MNHEY and CDR2 as SMNVEV (reference sequence). Trimming cost V 5 bases and J 9 bases, with 19 bases left between them. The CDR3 DNA sequence: TGTGCCAGCAGTCCCCCTGGTGGAGGGCACCGCTACACCTTC. Protein product: CASSPPGGGHRYTF.

This clonotype has only a few counts. The chain joins TRBV3-2 to TRBJ1-3. TRBV3-2 constitutes a pseudogene. The CDR3 spans 15 residues. This CDR3 reads CASSPRLGTGNTIYF. The DNA of the CDR3 is TGTGCCAGCAGCCCTAGGTTAGGAACTGGAAACACCATATATTTT.

This clonotype came up many times. The chain recombines TRBV9 with TRBJ2-2, with 9 bases fitting TRBD2. Germline lookup yields CDR1 SGDLS and CDR2 YYNGEE. CDR3 size: 16 residues. Germline trimming cut 3 bases from V and 0 bases from J; bases unmatched to any gene: 3. The CDR3 spells CASSATSGPNTGELFF. CDR3 DNA sequence: TGTGCCAGCAGCGCGACTAGCGGTCCGAACACCGGGGAGCTGTTTTTT.

This clonotype was seen at least ten times. The gene calls are TRBV7-9 and TRBJ2-3; perhaps D is TRBD1 or TRBD2 (5 bases each). In germline, CDR1 is SEHNR, CDR2 FQNEAQ (reference sequence). The CDR3 consists of 17 residues. Trimming removed 5 bases from V and 2 bases from J, with 20 bases in between. The CDR3 DNA sequence: TGTGCCAGCAGCCCGGGTGGTTGGGGGACCCACACAGATACGCAGTATTTT. It translates to CASSPGGWGTHTDTQYF. The whole variable domain, filled in from reference TRBV7-9 and TRBJ2-3, reads DTGVSQNPRHKITKRGQNVTFRCDPISEHNRLYWYRQTLGQGPEFLTYFQNEAQLEKSRLLSDRFSAERPKGSFSTLEIQRTEQGDSAMYLCASSPGGWGTHTDTQYFGPGTRLTVL.

This clonotype was counted at least ten times. V gene TRBV9 combines with J gene TRBJ2-1; 8 bases fit TRBD2. Per germline, CDR1 SGDLS and CDR2 YYNGEE. This CDR3 region has 14 residues. The V gene end was trimmed by 0 bases and the J gene end by 9 bases; junction bases not matched to a gene: 5. In DNA form, the CDR3 reads TGTGCCAGCAGCGTAGGGGGACTAGGGGCTGAGCAGTTCTTC. Amino acids: CASSVGGLGAEQFF.

This clonotype was seen many times. Here the CDR3 reads CASSFLGQTNTGELFF. DNA for the CDR3: TGTGCCAGCAGCTTTTTAGGACAAACGAACACCGGGGAGCTGTTTTTT. This chain links TRBV7-9 with TRBJ2-2, with a possible D match to TRBD1 (5 bases). There are 16 residues in the CDR3. Trimming pared 3 bases from V and 0 bases from J, leaving 11 bases between. In germline, CDR1 is SEHNR, CDR2 FQNEAQ (reference sequence).

Notes on this clonotype: A clone one base away is much larger, so this may be a read error. This rearrangement joins TRBV10-3 to TRBJ2-1; D unclear. The CDR3 length is 11 residues. Germline CDR1 is ENHRY and CDR2 is SYGVKD. CDR3 nucleotides: TGTTCCATCAGCCTTAACAATGAGCAGTTCTTC. Protein: CSISLNNEQFF.

This chain links TRBV29-1 with TRBJ2-7; 8 bases are a match to TRBD2. V was pared by 4 bases and J by 6 bases, with 8 bases of the junction left unmatched. Germline-derived CDR1 and CDR2 are SQVTM and ANQGSEA. This CDR3 spans 13 amino acids. CDR3 sequence: CSVAGTRGSEQYF. CDR3 bases: TGCAGCGTTGCGGGGACTAGAGGATCCGAGCAGTACTTC.

This clonotype was found many times. This chain connects TRBV29-1 to TRBJ2-7; possible D gene TRBD1, 5 bases. The CDR3 sequence is 11 residues long. The V end was cut by 6 bases, the J end by 3 bases, with 9 bases between. CDR1 SQVTM and CDR2 ANQGSEA come from the germline V gene. In DNA, the CDR3 is TGCAGCGTATCGACAGACTACGAGCAGTACTTC. This sequence encodes CSVSTDYEQYF.

V is TRBV6-2 or TRBV6-3 and J is TRBJ2-4; D is ambiguous. The CDR3 length is 17 residues. CDR1 and CDR2 from the germline V gene are MNHEY and SVGEGT. V was trimmed by 2 bases and J by 0 bases, leaving 14 bases between them. The CDR3 DNA is TGTGCCAGCAGTTACACGACCTGGACGGGAGCCAAAAACATTCAGTACTTC. Its protein is CASSYTTWTGAKNIQYF.

In its sample, this clonotype was seen many times. The chain uses TRBV4-3 and TRBJ2-7, with 15 positions matching TRBD2. CDR1 and CDR2 from the germline V gene are LGHNA and YSLEER. There are 18 residues in the CDR3. With 3 bases clipped from V and 2 bases from J, the junction kept 8 bases outside the gene matches. The CDR3 nucleotides read TGCGCCAGCAGCCATACGACGGGACTAGCGGGAGGCACCTACGAGCAGTACTTC. It codes for CASSHTTGLAGGTYEQYF.

This clonotype was counted at least ten times. V gene TRBV5-1 combines with J gene TRBJ2-7; D is tentatively TRBD1 or TRBD2 (6 bases each). The CDR3 contains 13 residues. V was shortened by 4 bases and J by 5 bases, with 13 bases between the two germline ends. Per the germline V gene, CDR1 is SGHRS and CDR2 is YFSETQ. As DNA, the CDR3 is TGCGCCAGCAGCGCTGGGGGGCCCAACGAGCAGTACTTC. Translating gives CASSAGGPNEQYF. The entire variable domain, with the rest obtained from reference TRBV5-1 and TRBJ2-7, is as follows: KAGVTQTPRYLIKTRGQQVTLSCSPISGHRSVSWYQQTPGQGLQFLFEYFSETQRNKGNFPGRFSGRQFSNSRSEMNVSTLELGDSALYLCASSAGGPNEQYFGPGTRLTVT.

The V gene is TRBV9, the J gene TRBJ2-6; possibly TRBD1 for D (6 bases). The CDR3 contains 16 residues. V was shortened by 2 bases and J by 2 bases, with 11 bases between the two germline ends. Per the germline V gene, CDR1 is SGDLS and CDR2 is YYNGEE. CDR3 residues: CASSVGPGAGANVLTF. In DNA, the CDR3 is TGTGCCAGCAGCGTTGGCCCAGGGGCTGGGGCCAACGTCCTGACTTTC.

This clonotype was counted at least ten times. V gene TRBV4-2 combines with J gene TRBJ2-7; D unclear. This CDR3 has 12 amino acids. V was shortened by 5 bases and J by 4 bases, with 9 bases between the two germline ends. Germline V gives CDR1 LGHNA, CDR2 YNFKEQ. Here the CDR3 reads CASSLWGYEQYF. The CDR3 DNA follows: TGTGCCAGCAGCTTGTGGGGTTACGAGCAGTACTTC.

The chain uses TRBV6-2 or TRBV6-3 and TRBJ2-1; 7 bases match TRBD1. The germline gives CDR1 MNHEY, CDR2 SVGEGT. The CDR3 length is 13 residues. Losses at the gene ends were 0 bases for V and 13 bases for J; bases not matched to a gene: 6. DNA for the CDR3: TGTGCCAGCAGTTACTCCGACAGGGAAGGACAGTTCTTC. It codes for CASSYSDREGQFF.

This clonotype appeared many times. This sequence joins TRBV18 and TRBJ1-5; maybe TRBD1 (5 bases). Trimming stripped 7 bases from V and 0 bases from J, with 16 bases between. This CDR3 has 16 amino acids. CDR1 KGHSH and CDR2 LQKENI come from the germline V gene. As DNA, the CDR3 is TGTGCCAGCTTCTCCCGCAGGGTTTATAGCAATCAGCCCCAGCATTTT. This translates into CASFSRRVYSNQPQHF. Looking up the rest from reference TRBV18 and TRBJ1-5 gives the full variable domain: NAGVMQNPRHLVRRRGQEARLRCSPMKGHSHVYWYRQLPEEGLKFMVYLQKENIIDESGMPKERFSAEFPKEGPSILRIQQVVRGDSAAYFCASFSRRVYSNQPQHFGDGTRLSIL.

This clonotype has at least ten counts. V and J are TRBV28 and TRBJ2-5, with TRBD2 matching over 7 bases. The ends lost 4 bases at V and 3 bases at J; junction bases unmatched: 11. The CDR3 spans 16 residues. The germline V gene encodes CDR1 MDHEN and CDR2 SYDVKM. The CDR3 bases are TGTGCCAGCAGTTACCCCTGGGTGGGAGGGAAAGAGACCCAGTACTTC. Protein sequence: CASSYPWVGGKETQYF.

This clonotype showed up many times. The V and J genes are TRBV20-1 and TRBJ1-1, with D maybe TRBD1 (5 bases). Germline-derived CDR1 and CDR2 are DFQATT and SNEGSKA (reference sequence). The CDR3 sequence is 12 residues long. The ends were cut back, 7 bases at V and 1 base at J, with 10 bases in the middle. CDR3 in DNA: TGCAGTGTCTGGGGCCGGAACACTGAAGCTTTCTTT. As protein: CSVWGRNTEAFF.